The rows below give T cell receptor beta chains drawn from one sample of a study of T cells after yellow fever vaccination. TCRdb redid the calling of the 5' RACE reads with MiXCR, one entry per CDR3 protein. Of 250,000 to 350,000 distinct CDR3 sequences listed, roughly 9% are singletons. This sample comprised CD4+ T cells sorted from PBMCs, obtained 5 days after the yellow fever booster vaccination. These receptor sequences come from a man aged 18 to 30 who received the YFV17D yellow fever vaccine. Both conserved end residues are part of each CDR3. D genes are given only for firm matches. A clone size is listed for some rows: how often the clone was seen (once, few, many), or a class if it is expanded.

D gene,J gene,V gene,clone size,CDR3 length,CDR3 protein,CDR3 DNA
.,TRBJ2-2,TRBV7-3,few,13,CASSLSGAGELFF,TGTGCCAGCAGCTTAAGCGGAGCCGGGGAGCTGTTTTTT
TRBD2,TRBJ2-1,TRBV6-6,few,15,CASSYLTSGYNEQFF,TGTGCCAGCAGTTACCTGACTAGCGGGTACAATGAGCAGTTCTTC
TRBD2,TRBJ2-1,TRBV29-1,few,15,CSSKLASGAYNEQFF,TGCAGCTCCAAATTGGCTAGCGGGGCCTACAATGAGCAGTTCTTC
.,TRBJ2-2,TRBV10-1,many,14,CASREGANTGELFF,TGCGCCAGCAGGGAAGGCGCGAACACCGGGGAGCTGTTTTTT
.,TRBJ1-2,TRBV20-1,.,13,CSARTEINYGYTF,TGCAGTGCCAGGACAGAGATTAACTATGGCTACACCTTC
TRBD1,TRBJ1-3,TRBV5-1,few,15,CASSRGQGGGNTIYF,TGCGCCAGCAGCCGAGGACAGGGGGGAGGAAACACCATATATTTT
.,TRBJ2-2,TRBV12-5,.,14,CASGGALRTGELFF,TGTGCTAGTGGTGGGGCCTTGCGAACCGGGGAGCTGTTTTTT
.,TRBJ2-7,TRBV11-2,many,14,CASSLGGRSYEQYF,TGTGCCAGCAGCTTAGGGGGCCGGTCCTACGAGCAGTACTTC
.,TRBJ1-1,TRBV25-1,.,15,CASSDPSDGNTEAFF,TGTGCCAGCAGTGACCCTTCGGACGGTAACACTGAAGCTTTCTTT
.,TRBJ1-2,TRBV5-6,many,15,CASSLVGRTNYGYTF,TGTGCCAGCAGCTTGGTGGGTCGGACTAACTATGGCTACACCTTC
TRBD1,TRBJ2-1,TRBV11-2,.,16,CASSTRGQGSYNEQFF,TGTGCCAGCAGCACCCGGGGACAGGGGTCCTACAATGAGCAGTTCTTC
.,TRBJ1-6,TRBV6-2/TRBV6-3,many,14,CASSYWTANSPLHF,TGTGCCAGCAGTTACTGGACCGCAAATTCACCCCTCCACTTT
.,TRBJ2-5,TRBV7-2,many,13,CASSLGFEETQYF,TGTGCCAGCAGCTTAGGGTTCGAGGAGACCCAGTACTTC
.,TRBJ2-3,TRBV12-3/TRBV12-4,few,12,CASIVSGVGQYF,TGTGCCAGCATAGTGTCGGGGGTTGGGCAGTATTTT
TRBD2,TRBJ2-2,TRBV20-1,many,14,CSALGGTPSGELFF,TGCAGTGCCCTCGGGGGGACGCCCAGTGGGGAGCTGTTTTTT
TRBD2,TRBJ2-2,TRBV6-6,many,17,CASSRGLAGGFPGELFF,TGTGCCAGCAGTCGGGGACTAGCGGGGGGTTTCCCCGGGGAGCTGTTTTTT
TRBD1,TRBJ1-5,TRBV29-1,few,14,CSVGTGTVVEPQHF,TGCAGCGTCGGTACCGGGACAGTCGTCGAGCCCCAGCATTTT
TRBD2,TRBJ2-5,TRBV24-1,once,13,CATRGGQAETQYF,TGTGCCACCCGGGGGGGTCAAGCCGAGACCCAGTACTTC
.,TRBJ2-5,TRBV5-1,.,15,CASSEGAGAEETQYF,TGCGCCAGCAGCGAGGGGGCGGGGGCCGAGGAGACCCAGTACTTC
.,TRBJ2-5,TRBV7-2,many,15,CASRPIGGSQETQYF,TGTGCCAGCAGGCCTATCGGGGGATCCCAAGAGACCCAGTACTTC
.,TRBJ2-7,TRBV6-2/TRBV6-3,many,16,CASSIFREAYTYEQYF,TGTGCCAGCAGTATCTTCAGGGAAGCCTATACCTACGAGCAGTACTTC
TRBD2,TRBJ2-5,TRBV20-1,.,13,CSAETSGQETQYF,TGCAGTGCAGAGACTAGCGGTCAAGAGACCCAGTACTTC
.,TRBJ1-6,TRBV6-1,.,15,CASSGLGTENSPLHF,TGTGCCAGCAGTGGCCTAGGGACTGAGAATTCACCCCTCCACTTT
.,TRBJ2-2,TRBV7-2,few,15,CASSSRIGQTGELFF,TGTGCCAGCAGCTCGAGAATCGGGCAGACCGGGGAGCTGTTTTTT
TRBD1,TRBJ2-2,TRBV9,.,15,CASSVEPGGTGELFF,TGTGCCAGCAGCGTAGAGCCAGGGGGCACCGGGGAGCTGTTTTTT
TRBD2,TRBJ2-2,TRBV7-2,.,13,CAGGTSYTGELFF,TGTGCCGGCGGGACTAGCTACACCGGGGAGCTGTTTTTT
.,TRBJ2-2,TRBV5-1,.,14,CASSFPRFTGELFF,TGCGCCAGCAGCTTTCCCAGGTTCACCGGGGAGCTGTTTTTT
.,TRBJ1-4,TRBV7-9,few,14,CASSLYGTNEKLFF,TGTGCCAGCAGCTTATATGGAACCAATGAAAAACTGTTTTTT
.,TRBJ1-2,TRBV15,many,17,CATSRDHSTGAVYGYTF,TGTGCCACCAGCAGAGATCATTCCACGGGGGCAGTCTATGGCTACACCTTC
.,TRBJ2-3,TRBV19,.,15,CASRDPRGGTDTQYF,TGTGCCAGTAGAGATCCCCGGGGTGGGACAGATACGCAGTATTTT
.,TRBJ1-2,TRBV7-2,few,14,CASSPLYGVYGYTF,TGTGCCAGCAGCCCGCTCTACGGAGTTTATGGCTACACCTTC
TRBD2,TRBJ2-7,TRBV7-2,few,17,CASSLWIVARGGNEQYF,TGTGCCAGCAGCTTATGGATAGTTGCGCGGGGGGGCAACGAGCAGTACTTC
.,TRBJ2-1,TRBV30,many,11,CAWSVAQAPFF,TGTGCCTGGAGTGTTGCCCAGGCCCCGTTCTTC
TRBD1,TRBJ1-5,TRBV18,few,15,CASSMTGGSNQPQHF,TGTGCCAGCTCAATGACAGGGGGAAGCAATCAGCCCCAGCATTTT
.,TRBJ2-3,TRBV20-1,.,12,CSARSGADTQYF,TGCAGTGCTAGGTCGGGCGCAGATACGCAGTATTTT
.,TRBJ1-5,TRBV19,many,13,CASSINVGQPQHF,TGTGCCAGTAGTATAAATGTGGGACAGCCCCAGCATTTT
TRBD1,TRBJ2-1,TRBV3-1,.,14,CASRPTGSYNEQFF,TGTGCCAGCAGGCCGACAGGGTCCTACAATGAGCAGTTCTTC
TRBD1,TRBJ1-2,TRBV6-5,few,14,CASSSKTGNYGYTF,TGTGCCAGCAGTTCCAAGACAGGGAACTATGGCTACACCTTC
.,TRBJ2-1,TRBV6-5,.,13,CASRLSDYNEQFF,TGTGCCAGCAGGCTCTCAGACTACAATGAGCAGTTCTTC
TRBD1,TRBJ1-5,TRBV4-3,few,17,CASSRGTGSYSNQPQHF,TGCGCCAGCAGCCGAGGGACAGGGAGTTATAGCAATCAGCCCCAGCATTTT
.,TRBJ2-2,TRBV9,.,16,CASSANPGRNTGELFF,TGTGCCAGCAGCGCTAACCCGGGACGAAACACCGGGGAGCTGTTTTTT
TRBD1,TRBJ1-2,TRBV4-1,few,14,CASSGGRTGAGYTF,TGCGCCAGCAGCGGAGGGAGGACAGGGGCCGGCTACACCTTC
TRBD2,TRBJ2-3,TRBV7-3,few,18,CASSLKRLAGGGTDTQYF,TGTGCCAGCAGCTTAAAAAGGCTAGCGGGGGGAGGTACAGATACGCAGTATTTT
.,TRBJ2-1,TRBV6-5,.,15,CASSFIGNSYNEQFF,TGTGCCAGCAGCTTCATCGGGAACTCCTACAATGAGCAGTTCTTC
TRBD1,TRBJ1-6,TRBV7-2,.,15,CASSLGGGVQSPLHF,TGTGCCAGCAGCTTAGGAGGGGGCGTTCAATCACCCCTCCACTTT
.,TRBJ1-6,TRBV6-6,few,11,CASSYPGGANF,TGTGCCAGCAGTTACCCCGGGGGGGCCAACTTT
TRBD1,TRBJ2-5,TRBV5-1,few,15,CASNTNRGPGETQYF,TGCGCCAGCAACACAAACAGGGGGCCCGGAGAGACCCAGTACTTC
TRBD1,TRBJ2-1,TRBV10-3,.,15,CAISEGTGVYNEQFF,TGTGCCATCAGTGAAGGGACAGGGGTATACAATGAGCAGTTCTTC
.,TRBJ2-1,TRBV4-3,.,14,CASSQRSRGNEQFF,TGCGCCAGCAGCCAGCGCTCTCGGGGCAATGAGCAGTTCTTC
TRBD1,TRBJ1-2,TRBV7-8,few,13,CASSAGTGVGYTF,TGTGCCAGCAGCGCCGGGACAGGGGTCGGCTACACCTTC
.,TRBJ1-3,TRBV7-3,.,13,CASSPNMGNTIYF,TGTGCCAGCAGCCCGAACATGGGAAACACCATATATTTT
.,TRBJ1-5,TRBV7-2,many,13,CASSFRANQPQHF,TGTGCCAGCAGCTTTCGGGCGAATCAGCCCCAGCATTTT
.,TRBJ1-1,TRBV5-1,many,14,CASSLANWGSKAFF,TGCGCCAGCAGCTTGGCCAACTGGGGTTCTAAAGCTTTCTTT
.,TRBJ1-4,TRBV6-5,few,14,CASSYVGAGEKLFF,TGTGCCAGCAGTTACGTGGGCGCCGGGGAAAAACTGTTTTTT